This is a list of T cell receptor beta chains from one sample in a study of blood T cell repertoires in COVID-19. Assay: immunoSEQ multiplex PCR; the TCRdb copy retains only in-frame clones and omits some. The sample has fewer than 350,000 clones, around 85% seen once. Sequencing was carried out using peripheral blood. These receptors all come from a human donor in a cohort sampled during active COVID-19. Both conserved end residues are part of each CDR3. The D gene is left open where the match is weak. Clone size is stated in some rows and not others, as once, few, many or a class when expanded.

abundance: .
v_gene: TRBV11-1
d_gene: .
j_gene: TRBJ2-1
len: 15
CDR3nt: TGTGCCAGCAGCTTTAGCCCGTTCTCCTACAATGAGCAGTTCTTC
CDR3aa: CASSFSPFSYNEQFF

abundance: once
v_gene: TRBV19
d_gene: TRBD2
j_gene: TRBJ2-3
len: 15
CDR3nt: TGTGCCAGTAGTTCCGGACTAGCGGGGGCCGATACGCAGTATTTT
CDR3aa: CASSSGLAGADTQYF

abundance: .
v_gene: TRBV5-4
d_gene: .
j_gene: TRBJ1-2
len: 15
CDR3nt: TGTGCCAGCAGCTTGGGTGGGACTGATATTTATGGCTACACCTTC
CDR3aa: CASSLGGTDIYGYTF

abundance: once
v_gene: TRBV27
d_gene: TRBD1
j_gene: TRBJ2-5
len: 12
CDR3nt: TGTGCCAGCAGCTACAGGGGCCAGACCCAGTACTTC
CDR3aa: CASSYRGQTQYF

abundance: few
v_gene: TRBV2
d_gene: TRBD1
j_gene: TRBJ2-7
len: 17
CDR3nt: TGTGCCAGCAGTGGAAATTTAGGGACAGGGGGCTCCTACGAGCAGTACTTC
CDR3aa: CASSGNLGTGGSYEQYF

abundance: .
v_gene: TRBV2
d_gene: .
j_gene: TRBJ1-2
len: 18
CDR3nt: TGTGCCAGCAGTGAAAGTAGCCACGGACAGCCAAGGGCGGCGGGCTACACCTTC
CDR3aa: CASSESSHGQPRAAGYTF

abundance: few
v_gene: TRBV24-1
d_gene: TRBD1
j_gene: TRBJ1-5
len: 13
CDR3nt: TGTGCCGTGCGACAGGGGGTATTTCAGCCCCAGCATTTT
CDR3aa: CAVRQGVFQPQHF

abundance: .
v_gene: TRBV20-1
d_gene: .
j_gene: TRBJ1-1
len: 10
CDR3nt: TGCAGTGTTAGCCCCAGAGAAGCTTTCTTT
CDR3aa: CSVSPREAFF

abundance: .
v_gene: TRBV3-1/TRBV3-2
d_gene: .
j_gene: TRBJ2-4
len: 13
CDR3nt: TGTGCCAGCAGCCACAATAGCTGGAACATTCAGTACTTC
CDR3aa: CASSHNSWNIQYF

abundance: .
v_gene: TRBV21-1
d_gene: .
j_gene: TRBJ1-1
len: 15
CDR3nt: TGTGCCAGCAGCAAAGTGAGCCCCCCGAACACTGAAGCTTTCTTT
CDR3aa: CASSKVSPPNTEAFF

abundance: .
v_gene: TRBV24-1
d_gene: .
j_gene: TRBJ1-4
len: 17
CDR3nt: TGTGCCACCAGTGATCCCCGACGGGTCGTGGATAATGAAAAACTGTTTTTT
CDR3aa: CATSDPRRVVDNEKLFF

abundance: .
v_gene: TRBV30
d_gene: .
j_gene: TRBJ1-2
len: 11
CDR3nt: TGTGCCTGGGACAGGTTCTATGGCTACACCTTC
CDR3aa: CAWDRFYGYTF

abundance: .
v_gene: TRBV5-1
d_gene: .
j_gene: TRBJ1-2
len: 20
CDR3nt: TGCGCCAGCAGCTGGGGGGTCGAGGAGACCGTTACCCAAGCTAACTATGGCTACACCTTC
CDR3aa: CASSWGVEETVTQANYGYTF

abundance: .
v_gene: TRBV12-5
d_gene: TRBD1
j_gene: TRBJ1-1
len: 14
CDR3nt: TGTGCTAGTGGTTGGAGACAGGGGTCCACTGAAGCTTTCTTT
CDR3aa: CASGWRQGSTEAFF

abundance: .
v_gene: TRBV27
d_gene: .
j_gene: TRBJ2-7
len: 13
CDR3nt: TGTGCCAGCGGCCGGGATTCCTCCTACGAGCAGTACTTC
CDR3aa: CASGRDSSYEQYF

abundance: .
v_gene: TRBV20-1
d_gene: .
j_gene: TRBJ1-1
len: 12
CDR3nt: TGCAGTGCTAGTGGGGGCCGAACTGAAGCTTTCTTT
CDR3aa: CSASGGRTEAFF

abundance: .
v_gene: TRBV6-5
d_gene: .
j_gene: TRBJ1-2
len: 14
CDR3nt: TGTGCCAGCAGGGTCCCCGGGAGGGGAACTGGCTACACCTTC
CDR3aa: CASRVPGRGTGYTF

abundance: .
v_gene: TRBV24-1
d_gene: .
j_gene: TRBJ1-5
len: 12
CDR3nt: TGTGCCACCAGTCCGGGGGGTCAGCCCCAGCATTTT
CDR3aa: CATSPGGQPQHF

abundance: .
v_gene: TRBV19
d_gene: TRBD1
j_gene: TRBJ2-7
len: 14
CDR3nt: TGTGCCAGTAGGACGACAGGGAAGACCTACGAGCAGTACTTC
CDR3aa: CASRTTGKTYEQYF

abundance: .
v_gene: TRBV9
d_gene: .
j_gene: TRBJ2-7
len: 14
CDR3nt: TGTGCCAGCAGCGTAGCTCAGGGCACCTACGAGCAGTACTTC
CDR3aa: CASSVAQGTYEQYF

abundance: once
v_gene: TRBV7-3
d_gene: TRBD2
j_gene: TRBJ2-6
len: 17
CDR3nt: TGTGCCAGCAGCTTAATGGGAGGGTCCTCTGGGGCCAACGTCCTGACTTTC
CDR3aa: CASSLMGGSSGANVLTF

abundance: .
v_gene: TRBV10-3
d_gene: .
j_gene: TRBJ1-4
len: 16
CDR3nt: TGTGCCATCAGTGAGTCCCCGCCAGGAAGGGGCGAAAAACTGTTTTTT
CDR3aa: CAISESPPGRGEKLFF

abundance: .
v_gene: TRBV3-1/TRBV3-2
d_gene: .
j_gene: TRBJ1-1
len: 16
CDR3nt: TGTGCCAGCAGCCAAGATGGGCGGCGGACTCTCGCTGAAGCTTTCTTT
CDR3aa: CASSQDGRRTLAEAFF

abundance: .
v_gene: TRBV5-1
d_gene: .
j_gene: TRBJ1-1
len: 14
CDR3nt: TGCGCCAGCAGCTTGCCCACAGCGAACACTGAAGCTTTCTTT
CDR3aa: CASSLPTANTEAFF

abundance: .
v_gene: TRBV3-1/TRBV3-2
d_gene: .
j_gene: TRBJ1-2
len: 14
CDR3nt: TGTGCCAGCAGCCTAACCGGGGAGATTTATGGCTACACCTTC
CDR3aa: CASSLTGEIYGYTF

abundance: .
v_gene: TRBV6-6
d_gene: .
j_gene: TRBJ1-5
len: 13
CDR3nt: TGTGCCAGCAGCCGGGACACATATCAGCCCCAGCATTTT
CDR3aa: CASSRDTYQPQHF

abundance: .
v_gene: TRBV5-1
d_gene: TRBD1
j_gene: TRBJ1-1
len: 16
CDR3nt: TGCGCCAGCAGCCTAGGGGCCAGGGGGGCGAACACTGAAGCTTTCTTT
CDR3aa: CASSLGARGANTEAFF

abundance: .
v_gene: TRBV2
d_gene: TRBD1
j_gene: TRBJ2-7
len: 13
CDR3nt: TGTGCCAGCAGTCGGGACAGGGGGAACGAGCAGTACTTC
CDR3aa: CASSRDRGNEQYF

abundance: once
v_gene: TRBV7-9
d_gene: TRBD2
j_gene: TRBJ2-5
len: 17
CDR3nt: TGTGCCAGCAGCTCCTTACTAGCGGGGGAACCCAAAGAGACCCAGTACTTC
CDR3aa: CASSSLLAGEPKETQYF

abundance: once
v_gene: TRBV7-9
d_gene: .
j_gene: TRBJ2-4
len: 13
CDR3nt: TGTGCCAGCAGCTTAGGACTAAAAAACATTCAGTACTTC
CDR3aa: CASSLGLKNIQYF

abundance: .
v_gene: TRBV5-1
d_gene: .
j_gene: TRBJ2-6
len: 18
CDR3nt: TGCGCCAGCAGCTTGTATGTTCTCAGGGGCTCTGGGGCCAACGTCCTGACTTTC
CDR3aa: CASSLYVLRGSGANVLTF

abundance: .
v_gene: TRBV5-1
d_gene: .
j_gene: TRBJ2-1
len: 12
CDR3nt: TGCGCCAGCAGCCCAGGGGGGAATGAGCAGTTCTTC
CDR3aa: CASSPGGNEQFF

abundance: .
v_gene: TRBV5-5
d_gene: .
j_gene: TRBJ1-4
len: 17
CDR3nt: TGTGCCAGCAGCGCTCATCCTTTAACGCCCAGTGATGAAAAACTGTTTTTT
CDR3aa: CASSAHPLTPSDEKLFF

abundance: .
v_gene: TRBV5-4
d_gene: .
j_gene: TRBJ1-1
len: 14
CDR3nt: TGTGCCAGCAGCCCCGGGTGGGTAAACACTGAAGCTTTCTTT
CDR3aa: CASSPGWVNTEAFF

abundance: .
v_gene: TRBV19
d_gene: .
j_gene: TRBJ2-7
len: 14
CDR3nt: TGTGCCAGTAGTATGGAGGGAACCACCTACGAGCAGTACTTC
CDR3aa: CASSMEGTTYEQYF

abundance: .
v_gene: TRBV3-1/TRBV3-2
d_gene: .
j_gene: TRBJ1-1
len: 12
CDR3nt: TGTGCCAGCACATACATGAACACTGAAGCTTTCTTT
CDR3aa: CASTYMNTEAFF

abundance: .
v_gene: TRBV9
d_gene: TRBD1
j_gene: TRBJ1-5
len: 14
CDR3nt: TGTGCCAGCAGCGACACAGGGGGCAATCAGCCCCAGCATTTT
CDR3aa: CASSDTGGNQPQHF

abundance: .
v_gene: TRBV2
d_gene: TRBD1
j_gene: TRBJ2-3
len: 15
CDR3nt: TGTGCCAGCAGTGGTGACAGGGGATTCGCAGATACGCAGTATTTT
CDR3aa: CASSGDRGFADTQYF

abundance: .
v_gene: TRBV11-3
d_gene: .
j_gene: TRBJ1-3
len: 16
CDR3nt: TGTGCCAGCAGCTTGGGGCCGCCCTCCACTGGAAACACCATATATTTT
CDR3aa: CASSLGPPSTGNTIYF